This T cell receptor beta chain was documented in a study of blood T cell repertoires in COVID-19. Study in general: The United States, Italy and Spain supplied acute and convalescent COVID-19 samples. PBMCs, B-cell-depleted T cells, or T cells were the source of the cDNA or gDNA that made up the material.

How the authors handled the data: Amplification from reference gene primers served as the basis for estimated nucleated cell counts. Libraries were prepared by immunoSEQ multiplex PCR; TCRdb keeps only in-frame clonotypes and omits some of them. That table furnishes V, J and clone size, whereas the DNA furnished D and trimming. This table holds some 120,000 clones, about 85% found once. This CDR3 is 14 amino acids long. V lost 6 bases to trimming and J lost 1 base, with 11 bases between them. The germline V gene has CDR1 KGHDR and CDR2 SFDVKD. The specimen was peripheral blood. The chain carries TRBV24-1 and TRBJ1-1; possibly TRBD1 for D (5 bases). The TCR comes from an elderly woman with acute or convalescent COVID-19. The CDR3 protein is CATSSSGGNTEAFF. The DNA of the CDR3 is TGTGCCACCAGTTCCTCCGGGGGGAACACTGAAGCTTTCTTT.